This T cell receptor (beta chain) was documented in a study of T-cell memory formation after mild COVID-19. This clonotype was counted only a few times. The 5'RACE method, run with constant-segment primers, produced TCR alpha and TCR beta cDNA libraries (carrying sample barcodes and UMIs). TCRdb processed the 5' RACE reads anew with MiXCR; each CDR3 protein has one entry. The sample comprises 55,000 to 70,000 distinct CDR3 sequences, around a quarter of which are singletons, and 43% rests with the top ten. The CDR3 covers 12 residues. Trimming left V 0 bases short and J 10 bases short, with 7 bases between. The germline gives CDR1 SEHNR, CDR2 FQNEAQ (reference sequence).

The TCR comes from a young man who had mild COVID-19 (a few samples of this study predate the infection). Cell type and time point are not known. The chain employs TRBV7-9 and TRBJ2-4; D remains unclear. Material: PBMCs or a T cell subset sorted from them (not recorded which). The CDR3 coding sequence is TGTGCCAGCAGCTTAGCCTCGGAGATTCAGTACTTC. This codes for CASSLASEIQYF. Drawing the rest from reference TRBV7-9 and TRBJ2-4, the complete variable domain is DTGVSQNPRHKITKRGQNVTFRCDPISEHNRLYWYRQTLGQGPEFLTYFQNEAQLEKSRLLSDRFSAERPKGSFSTLEIQRTEQGDSAMYLCASSLASEIQYFGAGTRLSVL.